The clone carrying this T cell receptor delta chain was seen only a few times. Its specificity is unknown. From germline, CDR1 is TSWWSYY and CDR2 QGS. The length of the CDR3 is 17 residues. With 0 bases removed from V and 1 base from J, the gap between germline ends came to 12 bases. The sample comes from a study of Vδ1+ human thymocytes. Study-level findings and limits: In the thymus, TRG and TRD repertoires looked highly polyclonal with Gaussian CDR3 lengths. Despite high sort purity, roughly a fifth of thymic T cell receptor delta sequences were Vdelta2.

Extracted RNA was reverse transcribed into cDNA. Pooled V-gene forward primers with one constant-region reverse primer generated the CDR3 amplicons by multiplex PCR. TCRdb reanalyzed the multiplex PCR reads using CATT. Of 45,000 to 60,000 delta-chain clones listed, roughly 15% are singletons. Material for sequencing was Vdelta1+ gamma-delta thymocytes from the thymus. The subset: FACS-sorted CD3+ TCRalphabeta- TCRVdelta1+ TCRVdelta2- thymocytes. This chain links TRDV1 with TRDJ2; D gene ambiguous. The sequence was collected from a boy younger than two who had congenital heart surgery. The CDR3 DNA sequence: TGTGCTCTTGGGGAACTGTCTCTTGTTTTTTTGACAGCACAACTCTTCTTT. Translating gives CALGELSLVFLTAQLFF.